This T cell receptor beta chain comes out of a study of blood T cell repertoires in COVID-19. As for the study in general: PBMCs, B-cell-depleted T cells, or T cells were the source of the cDNA or gDNA that made up the material.

The CDR3 length is 14 residues. Germline CDR1 and CDR2: KGHDR and SFDVKD. V lost 5 bases and J lost 7, with 14 bases in between. In the authors' workflow: From reference gene primer amplification, estimates of nucleated cell counts were derived. The protocol was immunoSEQ multiplex PCR, while the TCRdb copy is restricted to in-frame clones and leaves out a portion. V, J and clone size are taken as reported in that table, and D and trimming were inferred from the DNA itself. This table has around 100,000 clones, 70% to 80% appearing once. The TCR originated in a man aged 70-80 years with active or convalescent COVID-19. This chain uses TRBV24-1 with TRBJ2-1; the D gene is possibly TRBD1 (5 bases). Sequenced material: peripheral blood. CDR3 loop: CATSGRSQVNEQFF. The DNA for the CDR3 is TGTGCCACCAGTGGCAGATCACAGGTGAATGAGCAGTTCTTC.